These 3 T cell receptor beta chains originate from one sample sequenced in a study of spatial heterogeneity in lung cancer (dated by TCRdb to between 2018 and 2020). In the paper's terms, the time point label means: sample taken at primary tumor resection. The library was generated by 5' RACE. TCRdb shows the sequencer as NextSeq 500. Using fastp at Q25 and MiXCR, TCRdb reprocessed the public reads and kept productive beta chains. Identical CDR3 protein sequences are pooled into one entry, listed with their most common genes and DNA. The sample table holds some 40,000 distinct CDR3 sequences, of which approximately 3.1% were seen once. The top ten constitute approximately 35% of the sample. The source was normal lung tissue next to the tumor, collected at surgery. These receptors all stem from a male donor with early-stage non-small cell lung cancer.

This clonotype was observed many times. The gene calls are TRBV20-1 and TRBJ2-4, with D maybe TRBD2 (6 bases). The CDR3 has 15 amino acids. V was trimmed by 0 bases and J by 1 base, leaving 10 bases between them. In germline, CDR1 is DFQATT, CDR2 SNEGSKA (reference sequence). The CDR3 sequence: CSARDGGDAKNIQYF. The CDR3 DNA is TGCAGTGCTAGAGACGGCGGGGACGCCAAAAACATTCAGTACTTC.

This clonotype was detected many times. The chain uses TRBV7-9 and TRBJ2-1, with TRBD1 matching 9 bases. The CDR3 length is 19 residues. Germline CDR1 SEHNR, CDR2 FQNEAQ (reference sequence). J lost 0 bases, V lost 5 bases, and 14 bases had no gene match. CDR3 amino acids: CASSAGTGRNPSSYNEQFF. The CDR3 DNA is TGTGCCAGCAGCGCCGGGACAGGGCGAAATCCGAGCTCCTACAATGAGCAGTTCTTC.

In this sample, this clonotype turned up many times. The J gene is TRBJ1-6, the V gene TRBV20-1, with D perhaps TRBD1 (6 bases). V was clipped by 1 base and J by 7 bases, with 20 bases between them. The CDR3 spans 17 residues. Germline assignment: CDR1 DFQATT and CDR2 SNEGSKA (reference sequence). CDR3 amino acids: CSARAENRDRLNSPLHF. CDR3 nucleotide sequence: TGCAGTGCTAGAGCCGAGAACCGAGACAGGCTGAATTCACCCCTCCACTTT.